Below are 3 T cell receptor beta chains sequenced from a single sample in a study of blood T cell repertoires in COVID-19 (dated by TCRdb to the early 2020s). Libraries came from the immunoSEQ multiplex PCR assay. This is the immuneACCESS table as TCRdb keeps it, with only in-frame sequences that have V and J called. A part of the clones is gone; compared with another copy, unresolved V genes explain less than half, and the rest is unexplained. The sample profile shows about 140,000 clones; around 84% of them were found once. About 8.9% of the sample is taken by the ten largest. The sample was peripheral blood. Every receptor here comes from a man aged 25-40 years with COVID-19, enrolled during active disease.

The V and J genes are TRBV7-2 and TRBJ2-5; TRBD2 might be the D (5 bases). CDR1 and CDR2 (germline): SGHTA, FQGNSA. The CDR3 loop spans 16 amino acids. V was trimmed by 5 bases and J by 5 bases, leaving 21 bases between them. This CDR3 is CASSQPSGNGGETQYF. The CDR3 DNA follows: TGTGCCAGCAGCCAACCGTCGGGAAATGGCGGGGAGACCCAGTACTTC.

This chain links TRBV9 with TRBJ2-7, with D unresolved. V shed 5 bases and J shed 4 bases, with 19 bases lying between them. Germline loops: CDR1 SGDLS, CDR2 YYNGEE. The CDR3 totals 15 residues. CDR3 sequence: CASSGASNPSYEQYF. CDR3 in DNA: TGTGCCAGCAGTGGAGCCTCAAATCCGTCGTACGAGCAGTACTTC.

This clone came up a few times. This sequence joins TRBV6-1 and TRBJ1-2; TRBD1 aligns across 8 bases. The CDR3 runs to 13 residues. CDR1 is MNHNS and CDR2 is SASEGT in the germline V gene. Trimming removed 3 bases from V and 8 bases from J; junction bases left unmatched: 5. The CDR3 loop reads CASSDVRGQGYTF. CDR3 nucleotides: TGTGCCAGCAGTGATGTCAGGGGGCAAGGCTACACCTTC.